This entry features one T cell receptor (beta chain) sequence. The sample holds a few counts of this clone. Its antigen has not been determined. Per-base quality was not reported, and no clone a single base away is much larger than it. The sample has other DNA sequences that encode this CDR3 too. These data are taken from a study of shared clonotypes between healthy human individuals (dated by TCRdb to 2018 to 2021). Regarding the study in general: The cohort comprised a couple of women and a few men aged 18 to 49 years. For each donor, CD4 naive and CD4 memory were each given three plates, CD8 naive was given two plates, and CD8 memory was given one plate. To estimate repertoire size and how much clonotype sharing occurs between individuals, the study deeply sequenced the blood TCR repertoires of 5 or 6 healthy adults. To increase sequencing depth and limit assay-specific biases, TCR repertoire library preparation and sequencing were carried out by different laboratories using diverse techniques. Per donor, leukapheresis produced somewhere between about 0.9 and 9.5 billion PBMCs. Findings and caveats that apply to the study as a whole: Because the study included a small number of donors, the genetic and exposure-history diversity represented was limited. Sampling was limited to blood, and TCR repertoires in tissue likely differ from TCR repertoires in blood. Estimated clonotype richness was generally larger for naive than for memory subsets. Compared with non-shared clonotypes, clonotypes shared by all four sorted-subset donors had higher generation probabilities. Incomplete sequencing was indicated by rarefaction of sorted-subset datasets, despite the large sequencing depth. Sharing across a few donors was observed for around 4.8% of naive CD4, over 3% of naive CD8, roughly 2.4% of memory CD4, and around 0.44% of memory CD8 clonotypes. Based on pairwise subsampling, the degree of clonotype sharing among donors was expected to be affected by sequencing depth.

TCR CDR3 regions were amplified from genomic DNA by multiplex PCR using the deep immunoSEQ assay. Extracted genomic DNA from each cell subset was spread evenly across all wells of several immunoSEQ 96-well plates, with each plate serving as a replicate. For sorted subsets, each replicate PCR was loaded with about 200 ng genomic DNA, equivalent to 30,000 or so T cell genomes. Purified libraries were quantified with a Qubit 3.0 fluorometer, sized on a Bioanalyzer 2100, and re-quantified with the KAPA Library Quantification kit. Each immunoSEQ 96-well plate was sequenced on its own single-read 150-cycle Illumina NextSeq 550 flow cell. The authors' analysis ran thus. Because the immunoSEQ output included only junctional sequences and no quality scores, the filtering could not be the same as the filtering used for full-length reads. Sequences were annotated with PyIR, a Python wrapper for IgBLAST v1.9, using IMGT germline references to assign V/J genes and CDR3. Reads were filtered out if the reads had weak V/J assignments (E-value above 1e-6), no CDR3, stop codons, out-of-frame junctions, or ambiguous translated residues. V3J clonotypes were defined as sequences sharing the same inferred V gene, J gene, and CDR3 amino acid sequence. Percentage overlap between repertoires was calculated by dividing the number of shared unique clonotypes by the size of the smaller repertoire. Richness of each repertoire was evaluated using RTK rarefaction, the Chao1 estimator, and Recon v2.1 estimates of unobserved clonotypes. Generation probabilities for all TCRbeta clonotypes obtained by the gDNA method from a few donors were computed using OLGA. In its TCRdb copy, this immuneACCESS table keeps in-frame sequences only and misses some clones. Where compared with another copy, unresolved V genes explain less than half of these, and the others have no known cause. V and J calls and clone size are as listed in that table; D and trimming were resolved from the DNA. Counted in this sample were around 2,000,000 clones; around 96% of them appeared once. Of the sample, 1.2% is held by the ten largest clones.

CD8 naive samples consisted of CD45RO-negative cells that were positively selected for CCR7, yielding a CD45RA+CCR7+ population without TemRA cells. Donors were healthy HIV-negative adults with no recently reported acute infections or vaccinations. Every donor was a Caucasian adult residing in Nashville, Tennessee, USA. After blood collection by leukapheresis, PBMCs were isolated using Ficoll-Histopaque density gradient centrifugation and then cryopreserved in the vapor phase of liquid nitrogen. Analytical flow cytometry was used to check the purity and quantity of each magnetically sorted T cell population. Each sorted fraction had its genomic DNA isolated and then quantified by UV absorbance on a Nanodrop 2000c. The clonotype originates from a man aged 18 to 30 in good health. Sequences were obtained from naive CD8+ T cells sorted from blood. The label giving this sample's cell subset or site can be read as: CD45RA+CCR7+.

The nucleotides read TGTGCCAGCAGCGTAGGAGGTGGAACCTACGAGCAGTACTTC. It encodes CASSVGGGTYEQYF. The chain employs TRBV9 and TRBJ2-7; no D gene can be assigned with confidence. V lost 0 bases and J lost 2 bases; the stretch between them is 9 bases long. CDR3 length: 14 amino acids, cysteine to phenylalanine. CDR3 DNA only is kept here, 42 bases in frame from base 1. Looking up the germline V gene yields CDR1 SGDLS and CDR2 YYNGEE.